The 3 T cell receptor beta chains reported below all come from one sample, sequenced in a study of cytomegalovirus exposure and HLA in healthy donors. The PCR contained 60 Vbeta and 13 Jbeta primers. Data came from immunoSEQ multiplex PCR; TCRdb stores just in-frame clones and leaves some out. The profile shows some 140,000 clones, 65% to 80% of them singletons. Sample: PBMCs. These TCRs come from a woman in her 50s in good health and CMV-seropositive.

The chain recombines TRBV19 with TRBJ1-2; no firm D call. CDR3 length: 15 residues. The ends were cut back, 3 bases at V and 5 bases at J, with 16 bases in the middle. Per the germline V gene, CDR1 is LNHDA and CDR2 is SQIVND (reference sequence). CDR3 in amino acids: CASSMFEPTGYGYTF. The CDR3 DNA reads TGTGCCAGTAGTATGTTTGAGCCTACCGGGTATGGCTACACCTTC.

This rearrangement joins TRBV19 to TRBJ2-5; perhaps TRBD2 as D (7 bases). CDR3 size: 15 residues. The germline V gene has CDR1 LNHDA and CDR2 SQIVND (reference sequence). V lost 3 bases and J 7 bases, leaving 18 bases between the germline ends. The CDR3 protein is CASSMPGAGVGTQYF. The CDR3 DNA sequence: TGTGCCAGTAGTATGCCAGGGGCGGGAGTGGGGACCCAGTACTTC. The entire variable domain, with the rest obtained from reference TRBV19 and TRBJ2-5, is as follows: DGGITQSPKYLFRKEGQNVTLSCEQNLNHDAMYWYRQDPGQGLRLIYYSQIVNDFQKGDIAEGYSVSREKKESFPLTVTSAQKNPTAFYLCASSMPGAGVGTQYFGPGTRLLVL.

This chain uses TRBV15 with TRBJ2-5, with TRBD2 matching over 14 bases. V gave up 4 bases and J gave up 2 bases; unmatched junction bases: 6. Germline assignment: CDR1 LNHNV and CDR2 YYDKDF (reference sequence). There are 17 residues in the CDR3. In nucleotides, the CDR3 is TGTGCCACCAGCACCCCCGGACTAGCGGGGGGACAAGAGACCCAGTACTTC. This sequence encodes CATSTPGLAGGQETQYF.